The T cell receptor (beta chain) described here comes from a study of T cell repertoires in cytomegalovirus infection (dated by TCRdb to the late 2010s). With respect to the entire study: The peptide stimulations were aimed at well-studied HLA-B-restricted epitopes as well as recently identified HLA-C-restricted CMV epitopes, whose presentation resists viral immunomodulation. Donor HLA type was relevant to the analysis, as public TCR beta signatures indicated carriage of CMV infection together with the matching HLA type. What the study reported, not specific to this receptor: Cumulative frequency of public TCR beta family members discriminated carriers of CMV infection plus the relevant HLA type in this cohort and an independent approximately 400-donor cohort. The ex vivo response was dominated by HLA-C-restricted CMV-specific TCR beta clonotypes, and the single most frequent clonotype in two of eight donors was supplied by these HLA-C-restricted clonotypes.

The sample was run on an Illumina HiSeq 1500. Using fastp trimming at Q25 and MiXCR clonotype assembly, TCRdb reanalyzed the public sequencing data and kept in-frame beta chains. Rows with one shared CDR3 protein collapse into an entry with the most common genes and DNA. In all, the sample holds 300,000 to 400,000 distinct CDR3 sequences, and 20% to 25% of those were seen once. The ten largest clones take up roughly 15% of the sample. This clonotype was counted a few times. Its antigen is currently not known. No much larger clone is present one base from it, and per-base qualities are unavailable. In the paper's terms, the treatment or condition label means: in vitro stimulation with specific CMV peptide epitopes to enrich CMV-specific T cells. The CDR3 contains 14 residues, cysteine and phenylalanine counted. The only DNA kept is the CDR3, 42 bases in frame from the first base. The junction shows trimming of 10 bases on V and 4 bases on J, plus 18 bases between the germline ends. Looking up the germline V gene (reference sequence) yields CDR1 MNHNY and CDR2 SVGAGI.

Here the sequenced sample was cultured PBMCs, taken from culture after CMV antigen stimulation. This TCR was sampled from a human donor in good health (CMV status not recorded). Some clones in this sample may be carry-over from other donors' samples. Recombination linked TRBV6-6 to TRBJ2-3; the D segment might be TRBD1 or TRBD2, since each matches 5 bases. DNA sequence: TGTGCCATCCGGGACGGTGGTTTCGCAGATACGCAGTATTTT. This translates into CAIRDGGFADTQYF.